The TCR beta chain under discussion was sequenced for a study of spatial heterogeneity in lung cancer. Overall study findings and caveats: Ubiquitous, expanded tumor-derived TCRs were more frequently observed in blood at resection than at follow-up.

The time point here: blood at routine non-recurrence follow-up after resection. Frozen PBMC, nontumor lung or tumor provided whole RNA, which was sequenced unsorted. TCRdb called the 5' RACE reads again in MiXCR, with one record for every CDR3 protein. Of some 110,000 distinct CDR3 sequences detected, more than 9% appear once; the ten largest clones hold 16%. This clonotype was counted between two and nine times. Antigen: not known. The CDR3 sequence is 16 residues long. Germline CDR1 is SEHNR and CDR2 is FQNEAQ (reference sequence). V was clipped by 5 bases and J by 0 bases; unmatched bases: 8. The specimen was PBMCs, collected at follow-up. The receptor comes from a male donor with early-stage non-small cell lung cancer. The chain carries TRBV7-9 and TRBJ2-3, with 7 bases matching TRBD2. DNA for the CDR3: TGTGCCAGCAGCAGGACTAGGATTTCTAGCACAGATACGCAGTATTTT. Residues: CASSRTRISSTDTQYF.